A selection of T cell receptor beta chains follows, all from one sample in a study of T cell responses to AZD1222 COVID-19 vaccine. The protocol was immunoSEQ multiplex PCR, while the TCRdb copy is restricted to in-frame clones and leaves out a portion. The data show roughly 180,000 clones, approximately 90% seen once. Material: peripheral blood, obtained 28 days after the second AZD1222 dose. Source of these receptors: an adult who received the AZD1222 COVID-19 vaccine. The CDR3 runs from the conserved cysteine through the conserved F or W. The D gene is left open where the match is weak.

d_gene,v_gene,j_gene,CDR3aa
TRBD1,TRBV7-9,TRBJ1-2,CASSLQGGTGGYTF
TRBD1,TRBV5-1,TRBJ2-5,CASSLTGGIQETQYF
NA,TRBV6-5,TRBJ1-4,CASRGVLGEKLFF
NA,TRBV14,TRBJ2-5,CASSQVSAGLETQYF
NA,TRBV6-6,TRBJ1-1,CASSPSGTQVRATEAFF
NA,TRBV7-2,TRBJ1-3,CASSLRGRNTIYF
TRBD1,TRBV6-5,TRBJ1-2,CASSLDRVGGYTF
NA,TRBV18,TRBJ2-7,CASSRSELYEQYF
TRBD2,TRBV3-1/TRBV3-2,TRBJ2-7,CASSQRAASGRAGYEQYF
TRBD1,TRBV2,TRBJ1-2,CASSVPPGQGIDYGYTF
NA,TRBV5-1,TRBJ1-6,CASSLGAAYNSPLHF
NA,TRBV30,TRBJ1-1,CAWSSTGNTEAFF
NA,TRBV6-5,TRBJ1-5,CASMRGFNQPQHF
NA,TRBV2,TRBJ2-7,CASSKGTYEQYF
NA,TRBV7-9,TRBJ2-5,CASSRRQTGETQYF
NA,TRBV21-1,TRBJ1-2,CASSQWQGYGYTF
TRBD1,TRBV27,TRBJ1-6,CASSPGTVYNSPLHF
TRBD1,TRBV4-3,TRBJ1-6,CASSQDPPGGYNSPLHF
NA,TRBV18,TRBJ2-2,CASSPPENTGELFF
NA,TRBV6-5,TRBJ1-3,CASSSGGLSGNTIYF
NA,TRBV24-1,TRBJ1-5,CATSDLDTDQPQHF
NA,TRBV19,TRBJ1-1,CASSIRGNTEAFF
TRBD1,TRBV9,TRBJ1-2,CASSGTGIIYGYTF
TRBD1,TRBV6-5,TRBJ1-1,CASSTQGAYAEAFF
NA,TRBV5-6,TRBJ1-6,CASSSGHLEALHF
TRBD1,TRBV30,TRBJ2-7,CAWSRMGRDSENYEQYF
TRBD2,TRBV7-9,TRBJ2-7,CASSLTTSAYEQYF
NA,TRBV5-1,TRBJ1-1,CASSLIGVNTEAFF
NA,TRBV6-1,TRBJ2-3,CASSEGFGGTDTQYF
TRBD1,TRBV5-5,TRBJ1-2,CASSLDRGHGYTF
NA,TRBV6-2/TRBV6-3,TRBJ1-5,CASRPHSNQPQHF
TRBD1,TRBV5-1,TRBJ2-5,CASSLLGQLTETQYF
TRBD1,TRBV18,TRBJ1-1,CASSPSQGADTEAFF
TRBD2,TRBV6-5,TRBJ2-3,CASSSTSGVLSDTQYF
NA,TRBV5-8,TRBJ1-4,CASSRGTATNEKLFF
TRBD2,TRBV7-7,TRBJ2-1,CASSPGLAGVNEQFF
TRBD1,TRBV23-1,TRBJ1-1,CASSQPSDRPGQGAYTEAFF
TRBD1,TRBV6-6,TRBJ1-1,CASSYNDRASTAFF
NA,TRBV7-3,TRBJ1-1,CASSLSGTQNTEAFF
NA,TRBV4-2,TRBJ1-1,CASSQDRETEAFF
NA,TRBV7-9,TRBJ2-2,CASSLGRVAGELFF
NA,TRBV5-4,TRBJ2-2,CASSLAGELFF
NA,TRBV18,TRBJ1-1,CASSPRQDTEAFF
NA,TRBV24-1,TRBJ2-5,CATSDFGGSGEETQYF
NA,TRBV2,TRBJ1-2,CASSAGTSYGYTF
NA,TRBV27,TRBJ1-2,CASSTTPDYGYTF
NA,TRBV6-4,TRBJ1-5,CASIRGRQPQHF
TRBD1,TRBV6-5,TRBJ1-1,CASRDPDRAEAFF
TRBD1,TRBV10-1,TRBJ1-3,CASSDRGKGNTIYF
NA,TRBV27,TRBJ1-2,CASSWDARNYGYTF
NA,TRBV4-3,TRBJ2-7,CASSQDEGTRQYF
NA,TRBV30,TRBJ2-7,CAWSVRQYSYEQYF
TRBD1,TRBV6-4,TRBJ1-2,CATRQGYGYTF
NA,TRBV21-1,TRBJ2-2,CASSKVGGNTGELFF
NA,TRBV6-2/TRBV6-3,TRBJ1-1,CASSYTLPGNTEAFF